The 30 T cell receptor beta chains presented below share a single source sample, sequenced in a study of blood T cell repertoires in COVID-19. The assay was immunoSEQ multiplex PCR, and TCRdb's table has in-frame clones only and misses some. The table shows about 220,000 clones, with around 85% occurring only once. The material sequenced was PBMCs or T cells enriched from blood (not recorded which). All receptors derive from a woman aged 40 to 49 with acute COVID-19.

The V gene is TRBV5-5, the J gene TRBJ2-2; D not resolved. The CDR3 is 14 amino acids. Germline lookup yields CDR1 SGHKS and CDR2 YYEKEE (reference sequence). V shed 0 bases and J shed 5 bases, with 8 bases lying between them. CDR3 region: CASSLGETTGELFF. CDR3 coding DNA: TGTGCCAGCAGCTTGGGTGAAACAACCGGGGAGCTGTTTTTT.

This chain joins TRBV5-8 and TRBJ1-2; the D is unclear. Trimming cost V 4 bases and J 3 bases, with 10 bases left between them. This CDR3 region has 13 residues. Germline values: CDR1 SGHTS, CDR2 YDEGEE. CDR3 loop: CASSLQEDYGYTF. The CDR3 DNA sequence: TGTGCCAGCAGCCTCCAAGAGGACTATGGCTACACCTTC. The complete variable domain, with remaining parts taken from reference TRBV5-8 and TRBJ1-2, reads EAGVTQSPTHLIKTRGQQATLRCSPISGHTSVYWYQQALGLGLQFLLWYDEGEERNRGNFPPRFSGRQFPNYSSELNVNALELEDSALYLCASSLQEDYGYTFGSGTRLTVV.

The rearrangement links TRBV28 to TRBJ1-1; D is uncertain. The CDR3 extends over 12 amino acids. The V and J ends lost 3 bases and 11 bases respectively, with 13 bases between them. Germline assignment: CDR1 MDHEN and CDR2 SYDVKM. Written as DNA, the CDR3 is TGTGCCAGCAGTTTCGAGTACTTCGAGGCTTTCTTT. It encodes CASSFEYFEAFF.

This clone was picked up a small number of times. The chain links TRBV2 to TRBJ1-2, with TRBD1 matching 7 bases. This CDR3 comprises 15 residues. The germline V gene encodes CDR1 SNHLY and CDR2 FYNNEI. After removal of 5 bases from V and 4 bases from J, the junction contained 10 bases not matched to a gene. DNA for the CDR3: TGTGCCAGCAGTATCGGACAGGCCATGGTCTATGGCTACACCTTC. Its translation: CASSIGQAMVYGYTF. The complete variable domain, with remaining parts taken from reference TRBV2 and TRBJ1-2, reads EPEVTQTPSHQVTQMGQEVILRCVPISNHLYFYWYRQILGQKVEFLVSFYNNEISEKSEIFDDQFSVERPDGSNFTLKIRSTKLEDSAMYFCASSIGQAMVYGYTFGSGTRLTVV.

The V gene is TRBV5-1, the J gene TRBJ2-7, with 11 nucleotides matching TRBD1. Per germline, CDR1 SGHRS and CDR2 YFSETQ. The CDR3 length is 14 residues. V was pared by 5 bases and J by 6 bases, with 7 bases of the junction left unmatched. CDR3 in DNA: TGCGCCAGCAGATACGGAGGGACAGGGGGCGAGCAGTACTTC. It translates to CASRYGGTGGEQYF.

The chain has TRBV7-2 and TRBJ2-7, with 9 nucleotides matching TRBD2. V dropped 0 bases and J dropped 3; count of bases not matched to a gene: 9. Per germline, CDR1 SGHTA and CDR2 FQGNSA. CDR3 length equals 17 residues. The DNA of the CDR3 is TGTGCCAGCAGCTTAGCGCGGCTAGCGGGGTCAAACTACGAGCAGTACTTC. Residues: CASSLARLAGSNYEQYF.

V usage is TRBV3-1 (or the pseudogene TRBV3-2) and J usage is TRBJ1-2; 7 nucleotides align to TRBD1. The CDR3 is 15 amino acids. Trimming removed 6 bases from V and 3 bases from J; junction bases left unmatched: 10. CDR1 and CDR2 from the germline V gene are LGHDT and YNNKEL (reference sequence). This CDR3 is CASRPPGGFHYGYTF. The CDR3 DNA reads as TGTGCCAGCAGGCCCCCAGGGGGATTTCACTATGGCTACACCTTC.

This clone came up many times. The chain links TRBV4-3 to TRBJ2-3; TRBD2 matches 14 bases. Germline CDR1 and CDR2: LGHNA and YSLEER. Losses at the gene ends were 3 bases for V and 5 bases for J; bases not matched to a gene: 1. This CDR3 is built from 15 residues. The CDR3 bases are TGCGCCAGCAGCCACGGACTAGCGGGGGGAGATACGCAGTATTTT. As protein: CASSHGLAGGDTQYF.

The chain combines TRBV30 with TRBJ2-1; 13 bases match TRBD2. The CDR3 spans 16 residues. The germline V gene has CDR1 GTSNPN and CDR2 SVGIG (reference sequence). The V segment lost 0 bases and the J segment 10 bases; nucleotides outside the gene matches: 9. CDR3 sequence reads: CAWSVPGLAGLNEQFF. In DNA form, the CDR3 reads TGTGCCTGGAGTGTTCCGGGACTAGCGGGGCTTAACGAGCAGTTCTTC. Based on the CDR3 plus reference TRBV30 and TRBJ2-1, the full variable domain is SQTIHQWPATLVQPVGSPLSLECTVEGTSNPNLYWYRQAAGRGLQLLFYSVGIGQISSEVPQNLSASRPQDRQFILSSKKLLLSDSGFYLCAWSVPGLAGLNEQFFGPGTRLTVL.

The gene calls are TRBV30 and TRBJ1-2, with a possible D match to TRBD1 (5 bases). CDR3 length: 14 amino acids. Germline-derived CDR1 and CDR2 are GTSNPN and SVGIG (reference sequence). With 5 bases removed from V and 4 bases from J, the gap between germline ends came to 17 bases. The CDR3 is CAWARGVRGYGYTF. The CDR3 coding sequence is TGTGCCTGGGCCCGGGGGGTAAGGGGCTATGGCTACACCTTC. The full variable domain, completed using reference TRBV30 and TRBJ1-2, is SQTIHQWPATLVQPVGSPLSLECTVEGTSNPNLYWYRQAAGRGLQLLFYSVGIGQISSEVPQNLSASRPQDRQFILSSKKLLLSDSGFYLCAWARGVRGYGYTFGSGTRLTVV.

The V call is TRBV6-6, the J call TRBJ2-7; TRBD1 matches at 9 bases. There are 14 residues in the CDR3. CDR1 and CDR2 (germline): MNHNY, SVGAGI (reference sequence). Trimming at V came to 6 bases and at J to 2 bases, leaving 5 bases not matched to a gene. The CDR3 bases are TGTGCCAGCAGAGGGGACAGGGTGGCCTACGAGCAGTACTTC. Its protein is CASRGDRVAYEQYF.

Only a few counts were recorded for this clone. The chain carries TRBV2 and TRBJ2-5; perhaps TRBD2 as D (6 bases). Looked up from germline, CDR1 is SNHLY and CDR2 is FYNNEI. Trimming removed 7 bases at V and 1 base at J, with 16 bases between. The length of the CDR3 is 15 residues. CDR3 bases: TGTGCCAGCACCCCCCAAACTAGCTTCCAAGAGACCCAGTACTTC. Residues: CASTPQTSFQETQYF.

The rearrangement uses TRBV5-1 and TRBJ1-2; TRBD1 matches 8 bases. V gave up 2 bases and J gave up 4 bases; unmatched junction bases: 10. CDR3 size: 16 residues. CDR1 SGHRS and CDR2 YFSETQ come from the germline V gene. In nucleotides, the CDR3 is TGCGCCAGCAGCTTACCGGTCGCAGGGGGCATCTATGGCTACACCTTC. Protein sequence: CASSLPVAGGIYGYTF. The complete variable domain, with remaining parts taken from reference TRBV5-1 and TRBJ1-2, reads KAGVTQTPRYLIKTRGQQVTLSCSPISGHRSVSWYQQTPGQGLQFLFEYFSETQRNKGNFPGRFSGRQFSNSRSEMNVSTLELGDSALYLCASSLPVAGGIYGYTFGSGTRLTVV.

This chain's CDR3 is CASSQGLAGETQYF. The CDR3 coding sequence is TGTGCCAGCAGCCAAGGACTAGCAGGAGAGACCCAGTACTTC. This chain joins TRBV14 and TRBJ2-5; 7 nucleotides match TRBD2. CDR3 length: 14 amino acids. Germline V gene sequence: CDR1 SGHDN, CDR2 FVKESK. V was pared by 1 base and J by 4 bases, with 3 bases of the junction left unmatched. The full variable domain, rest sourced from reference TRBV14 and TRBJ2-5, is EAGVTQFPSHSVIEKGQTVTLRCDPISGHDNLYWYRRVMGKEIKFLLHFVKESKQDESGMPNNRFLAERTGGTYSTLKVQPAELEDSGVYFCASSQGLAGETQYFGPGTRLLVL.

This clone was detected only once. The CDR3 spells CASSSGGGETDGYTF. In nucleotides, the CDR3 is TGTGCCAGTAGTTCAGGAGGGGGCGAGACCGATGGCTACACCTTC. The chain couples TRBV19 to TRBJ1-2; 7 positions agree with TRBD1. CDR1 and CDR2 (germline): LNHDA, SQIVND (reference sequence). The CDR3 runs to 15 residues. Trimming took 5 bases from V and 6 from J; bases not matched to a gene: 12.

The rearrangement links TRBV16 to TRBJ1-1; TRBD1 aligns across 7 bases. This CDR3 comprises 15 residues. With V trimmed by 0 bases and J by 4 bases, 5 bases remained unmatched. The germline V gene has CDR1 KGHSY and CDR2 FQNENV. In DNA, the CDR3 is TGTGCCAGCAGCCAATCATATAGGACAGGCACTGAAGCTTTCTTT. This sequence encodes CASSQSYRTGTEAFF.

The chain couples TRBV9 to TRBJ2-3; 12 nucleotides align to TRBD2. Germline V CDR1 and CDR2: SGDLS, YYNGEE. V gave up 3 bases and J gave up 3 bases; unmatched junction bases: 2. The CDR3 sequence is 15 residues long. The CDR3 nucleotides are TGTGCCAGCAGCGCCGGGACTAGCGGGACAGATACGCAGTATTTT. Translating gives CASSAGTSGTDTQYF.

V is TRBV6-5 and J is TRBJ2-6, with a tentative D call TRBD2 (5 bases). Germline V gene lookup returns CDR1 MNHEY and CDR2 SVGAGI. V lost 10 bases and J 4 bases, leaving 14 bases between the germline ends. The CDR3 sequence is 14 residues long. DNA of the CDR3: TGTGCCATCGAGGGAGTAACCGGGGCCAACGTCCTGACTTTC. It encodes CAIEGVTGANVLTF.

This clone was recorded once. In DNA, the CDR3 is TGTGCCAGCAGCTTGGACAGGGGAAATGAGCAGTTCTTC. It yields the protein CASSLDRGNEQFF. The J gene is TRBJ2-1, the V gene TRBV11-1; 9 nucleotides agree with TRBD1. The junction had 1 base not matched to a gene; V was cut back by 3 bases and J by 7 bases. This CDR3 has 13 amino acids. Germline V gene sequence: CDR1 SGHAT, CDR2 FQDESV (reference sequence). Together with reference TRBV11-1 and TRBJ2-1, the CDR3 gives the full variable domain: EAEVAQSPRYKITEKSQAVAFWCDPISGHATLYWYRQILGQGPELLVQFQDESVVDDSQLPKDRFSAERLKGVDSTLKIQPAELGDSAMYLCASSLDRGNEQFFGPGTRLTVL.

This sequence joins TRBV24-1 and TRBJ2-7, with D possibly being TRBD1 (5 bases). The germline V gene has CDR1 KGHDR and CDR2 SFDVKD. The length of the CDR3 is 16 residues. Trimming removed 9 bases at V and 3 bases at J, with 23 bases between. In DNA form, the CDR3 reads TGTGCCACCCAGCAGTATGTTAGGGGTCTCGGCTACGAGCAGTACTTC. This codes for CATQQYVRGLGYEQYF.

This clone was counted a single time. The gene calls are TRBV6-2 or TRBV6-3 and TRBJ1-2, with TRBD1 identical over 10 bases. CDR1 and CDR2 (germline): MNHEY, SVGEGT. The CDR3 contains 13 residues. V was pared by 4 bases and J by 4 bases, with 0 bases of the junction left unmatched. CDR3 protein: CASSWTGGYGYTF. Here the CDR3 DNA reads TGTGCCAGCAGTTGGACAGGGGGCTATGGCTACACCTTC.

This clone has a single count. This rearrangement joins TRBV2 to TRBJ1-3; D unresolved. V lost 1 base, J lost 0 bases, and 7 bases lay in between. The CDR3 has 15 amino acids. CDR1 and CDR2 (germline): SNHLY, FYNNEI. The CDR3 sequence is CASSEGQISGNTIYF. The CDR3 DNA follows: TGTGCCAGCAGTGAAGGGCAAATCTCTGGAAACACCATATATTTT.

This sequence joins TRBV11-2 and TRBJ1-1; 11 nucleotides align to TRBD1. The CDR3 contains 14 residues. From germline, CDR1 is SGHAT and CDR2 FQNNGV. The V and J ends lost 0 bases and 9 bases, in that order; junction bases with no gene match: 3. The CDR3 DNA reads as TGTGCCAGCAGCTTAGATGGACAGGGGGCAAAAGCTTTCTTT. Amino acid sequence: CASSLDGQGAKAFF.

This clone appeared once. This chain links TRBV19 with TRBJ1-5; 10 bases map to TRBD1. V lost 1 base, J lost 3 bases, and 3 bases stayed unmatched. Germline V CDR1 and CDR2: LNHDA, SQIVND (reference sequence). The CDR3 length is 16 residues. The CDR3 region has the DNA TGTGCCAGTAGTATAGTCGGGACAGGGGCCAATCAGCCCCAGCATTTT. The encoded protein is CASSIVGTGANQPQHF.

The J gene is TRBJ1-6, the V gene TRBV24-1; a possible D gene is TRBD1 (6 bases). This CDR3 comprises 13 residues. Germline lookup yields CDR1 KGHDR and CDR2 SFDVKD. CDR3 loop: CPQGGSYNSPLHF. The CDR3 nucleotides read TGTCCTCAAGGGGGCTCCTATAATTCACCCCTCCACTTT.

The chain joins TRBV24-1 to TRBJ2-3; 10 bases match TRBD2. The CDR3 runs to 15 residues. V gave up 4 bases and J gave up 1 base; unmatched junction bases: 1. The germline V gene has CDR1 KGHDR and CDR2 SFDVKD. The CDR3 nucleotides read TGTGCCACCAGTGACGGGACTAGCGGCACAGATACGCAGTATTTT. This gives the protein CATSDGTSGTDTQYF.

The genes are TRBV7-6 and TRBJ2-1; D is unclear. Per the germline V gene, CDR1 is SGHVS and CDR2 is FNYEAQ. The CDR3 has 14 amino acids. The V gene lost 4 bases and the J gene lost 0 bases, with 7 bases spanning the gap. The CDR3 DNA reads TGTGCCAGCAGCTCTGCGCGCTCCTACAATGAGCAGTTCTTC. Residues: CASSSARSYNEQFF.

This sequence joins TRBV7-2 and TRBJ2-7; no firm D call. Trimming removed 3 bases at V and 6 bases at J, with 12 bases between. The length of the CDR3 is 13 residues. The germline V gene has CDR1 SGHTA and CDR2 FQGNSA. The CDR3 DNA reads TGTGCCAGCAGCTTTATGGCCTTTGCCGAGCAGTACTTC. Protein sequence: CASSFMAFAEQYF.

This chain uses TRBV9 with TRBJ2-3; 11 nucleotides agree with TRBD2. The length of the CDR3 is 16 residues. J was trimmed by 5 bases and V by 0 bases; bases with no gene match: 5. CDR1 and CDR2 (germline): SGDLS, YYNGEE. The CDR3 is CASSVASGRPGDTQYF. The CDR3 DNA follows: TGTGCCAGCAGCGTAGCTAGCGGGAGGCCCGGAGATACGCAGTATTTT.

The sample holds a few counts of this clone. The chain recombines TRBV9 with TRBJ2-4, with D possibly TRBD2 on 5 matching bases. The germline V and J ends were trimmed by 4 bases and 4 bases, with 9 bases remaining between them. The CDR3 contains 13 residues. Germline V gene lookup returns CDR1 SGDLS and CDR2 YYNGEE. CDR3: CASSPRGKNIQYF. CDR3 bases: TGTGCCAGCAGCCCCCGCGGGAAAAACATTCAGTACTTC.